Listed below are T cell receptor beta chains from one sample, sequenced in a study of blood T cell repertoires in COVID-19. Generated by immunoSEQ multiplex PCR, the TCRdb table keeps only in-frame clones and is missing some. The sample holds 200,000 to 300,000 clones, around 92% seen once. Sequencing was carried out using PBMCs or T cells enriched from blood (not recorded which). These receptors were taken from a woman aged 30 to 39 with acute COVID-19. CDR3s include the opening cysteine and the closing phenylalanine or tryptophan. Fields, in order: J gene, V gene, CDR3 length, D gene, clone size, CDR3 protein, CDR3 DNA. A D gene is named only where the DNA matches it firmly. Some rows mark clone size as missing; the rest say once, few, many or name a class of expanded clone.

>TRBJ1-1|TRBV10-3|19|TRBD1|.
CAISQNRPTGAPVGTEAFF
TGTGCCATCAGTCAAAATCGACCGACAGGGGCCCCAGTCGGGACTGAAGCTTTCTTT
>TRBJ1-1|TRBV10-2|14|.|once
CASSEFQGNTEAFF
TGCGCCAGCAGTGAGTTCCAGGGAAATACTGAAGCTTTCTTT
>TRBJ1-4|TRBV7-2|14|TRBD1|.
CASSPDRESRKLFF
TGTGCCAGCAGCCCCGACAGGGAGTCACGAAAACTGTTTTTT
>TRBJ2-5|TRBV25-1|13|.|.
CASSPTGRETQYF
TGTGCCAGCAGTCCGACAGGACGTGAGACCCAGTACTTC
>TRBJ1-2|TRBV30|13|.|.
CAWSVGRVTGYTF
TGTGCCTGGAGTGTCGGGAGAGTAACCGGCTACACCTTC
>TRBJ1-3|TRBV9|15|.|once
CASSVEGGTGNTIYF
TGTGCCAGCAGCGTAGAGGGGGGGACTGGAAACACCATATATTTT
>TRBJ2-1|TRBV4-1|14|TRBD2|.
CASSLAGGRLEQFF
TGCGCCAGCAGCCTAGCGGGGGGGCGCCTTGAGCAGTTCTTC
>TRBJ1-3|TRBV6-5|15|.|.
CASSYSGGSGNTIYF
TGTGCCAGCAGTTACTCCGGGGGCTCTGGAAACACCATATATTTT
>TRBJ2-2|TRBV2|16|TRBD2|.
CASSELAGAYTGELFF
TGTGCCAGCAGTGAACTAGCGGGGGCTTACACCGGGGAGCTGTTTTTT
>TRBJ1-2|TRBV10-3|14|.|.
CATYRDIGNFGYTF
TGTGCCACCTACCGGGACATTGGCAACTTTGGCTACACCTTC
>TRBJ2-3|TRBV7-9|15|TRBD2|.
CASSLGRTSGDTQYF
TGTGCCAGCAGCTTAGGCCGGACTAGCGGGGATACGCAGTATTTT
>TRBJ2-3|TRBV28|16|TRBD1|.
CASTTTGGGSRHTQYF
TGTGCCAGCACCACAACAGGGGGAGGTTCTCGTCATACGCAGTATTTT
>TRBJ2-7|TRBV7-2|14|.|.
CASSLEVTTYEQYF
TGTGCCAGCAGCTTAGAGGTGACTACATACGAGCAGTACTTC
>TRBJ2-7|TRBV13|14|TRBD1|once
CASSPRDSSYEQYF
TGTGCCAGCAGCCCGAGGGACAGCTCCTACGAGCAGTACTTC
>TRBJ1-5|TRBV6-5|15|.|.
CASSFLTVSNQPQHF
TGTGCCAGCAGTTTCCTGACAGTTAGCAATCAGCCCCAGCATTTT
>TRBJ1-3|TRBV29-1|15|.|.
CSVNRVGVSGNTIYF
TGCAGCGTCAACAGGGTGGGAGTCTCTGGAAACACCATATATTTT
>TRBJ1-2|TRBV19|13|TRBD1|once
CASGTDFIYGYTF
TGTGCCAGCGGGACAGACTTCATCTATGGCTACACCTTC
>TRBJ1-3|TRBV10-3|12|.|.
CAYSYSGNTIYF
TGTGCCTACAGTTACTCTGGAAACACCATATATTTT
>TRBJ2-1|TRBV5-1|18|TRBD2|.
CASSSRLAGELSYNEQFF
TGCGCCAGCAGCTCCCGACTAGCGGGGGAACTCTCCTACAATGAGCAGTTCTTC
>TRBJ2-7|TRBV5-1|14|TRBD1|.
CASSLAGGLYEQYF
TGCGCCAGCAGCTTGGCAGGGGGCCTTTACGAGCAGTACTTC
>TRBJ2-7|TRBV2|17|TRBD1|.
CASSESVSGTGWYEQYF
TGTGCCAGCAGTGAAAGCGTATCCGGGACAGGCTGGTACGAGCAGTACTTC
>TRBJ1-1|TRBV15|13|.|.
CATSRAGGSEAFF
TGTGCCACCAGCAGGGCGGGGGGTAGTGAAGCTTTCTTT
>TRBJ2-2|TRBV2|16|.|.
CASSEARAENTGELFF
TGTGCCAGCAGTGAAGCGCGGGCGGAGAACACCGGGGAGCTGTTTTTT
>TRBJ2-1|TRBV27|19|TRBD1|.
CASSSRGPFTGVQGGEQFF
TGTGCCAGCAGTTCGAGGGGGCCATTTACAGGGGTCCAAGGGGGTGAGCAGTTCTTC
>TRBJ2-5|TRBV10-1|16|.|.
CASSDHRGLDAETQYF
TGCGCCAGCAGTGATCATCGTGGACTGGACGCCGAGACCCAGTACTTC
>TRBJ1-2|TRBV7-2|13|.|once
CASSPGDDYGYTF
TGTGCCAGCAGTCCAGGGGATGACTATGGCTACACCTTC
>TRBJ1-1|TRBV11-2|15|TRBD1|.
CASSLIRGRGTEAFF
TGTGCCAGCAGCCTGATCAGGGGGCGCGGCACTGAAGCTTTCTTT
>TRBJ1-2|TRBV12-3/TRBV12-4|13|.|.
CASTRGANYGYTF
TGTGCCAGCACCCGCGGGGCTAACTATGGCTACACCTTC
>TRBJ1-2|TRBV9|13|TRBD1|.
CASSEGAGYGYTF
TGTGCCAGCAGCGAGGGGGCAGGTTATGGCTACACCTTC
>TRBJ2-7|TRBV27|14|TRBD2|.
CASRGGGASYEQYF
TGTGCCAGCCGGGGCGGGGGGGCGTCCTACGAGCAGTACTTC
>TRBJ2-5|TRBV27|15|TRBD2|.
CASTRLAGDQETQYF
TGTGCCAGCACTAGACTAGCGGGGGACCAAGAGACCCAGTACTTC
>TRBJ2-2|TRBV7-2|13|.|.
CASSLGGTGELFF
TGTGCCAGCAGCTTGGGAGGAACCGGGGAGCTGTTTTTT
>TRBJ1-2|TRBV5-1|15|TRBD1|.
CASSIGQGARYGYTF
TGCGCCAGCAGCATCGGACAGGGGGCGCGCTATGGCTACACCTTC
>TRBJ1-1|TRBV20-1|11|.|.
CSASGGTEAFF
TGCAGTGCTTCCGGGGGGACTGAAGCTTTCTTT
>TRBJ1-2|TRBV5-6|16|TRBD1|once
CASSSYPESGGYGYTF
TGTGCCAGCAGCTCCTACCCCGAATCAGGGGGTTATGGCTACACCTTC
>TRBJ2-1|TRBV24-1|13|.|.
CATRDSQTNEQFF
TGTGCCACCAGGGACTCGCAGACCAATGAGCAGTTCTTC
>TRBJ2-3|TRBV28|18|TRBD1|.
CASSSQGRGLVGTDTQYF
TGTGCCAGCAGTTCTCAGGGTAGGGGGCTAGTCGGCACAGATACGCAGTATTTT
>TRBJ1-1|TRBV18|14|.|.
CASSPRQGNTEAFF
TGTGCCAGCTCACCACGTCAGGGGAACACTGAAGCTTTCTTT
>TRBJ2-3|TRBV11-2|15|TRBD2|.
CASSLVGGEADTQYF
TGTGCCAGCAGCTTAGTGGGGGGGGAGGCAGATACGCAGTATTTT
>TRBJ2-2|TRBV14|12|.|few
CASSRNSGELFF
TGTGCCAGCAGCCGAAATAGCGGGGAGCTGTTTTTT
>TRBJ2-1|TRBV10-3|16|TRBD1|.
CAISPSGGTGVNEQFF
TGTGCCATCAGCCCATCTGGAGGGACAGGGGTCAATGAGCAGTTCTTC
>TRBJ2-7|TRBV2|15|.|.
CASSDAGELSYEQYF
TGTGCCAGCAGTGACGCAGGCGAACTCTCCTACGAGCAGTACTTC
>TRBJ1-5|TRBV4-1|15|.|.
CASSERGGVYQPQHF
TGCGCCAGCAGCGAAAGGGGTGGAGTATATCAGCCCCAGCATTTT
>TRBJ1-1|TRBV4-3|14|.|.
CASSQDAGFTEAFF
TGCGCCAGCAGCCAAGATGCAGGGTTCACTGAAGCTTTCTTT
>TRBJ2-6|TRBV5-4|17|.|.
CASSLAERGSGANVLTF
TGTGCCAGCAGCTTGGCCGAAAGGGGATCTGGGGCCAACGTCCTGACTTTC
>TRBJ1-5|TRBV19|14|.|.
CASSVWGDEWPQHF
TGTGCCAGTAGTGTCTGGGGGGATGAATGGCCCCAGCATTTT
>TRBJ2-1|TRBV7-3|14|.|.
CASSPTRNYNEQFF
TGTGCCAGCAGTCCTACCAGGAACTACAATGAGCAGTTCTTC
>TRBJ1-1|TRBV29-1|13|.|.
CSVALLKNTEAFF
TGCAGCGTTGCCCTACTCAAGAACACTGAAGCTTTCTTT